This TCR beta chain was found in a study of blood T cell repertoires in COVID-19. TCRdb's copy holds only in-frame clones and misses some; the assay was immunoSEQ multiplex PCR. The sample has around 260,000 clones, roughly four fifths seen once. Ages ranged from roughly 18 to 100 years, with residence in about two dozen US areas. The sequence derives from a man younger than 40 with acute COVID-19. Sequenced material: PBMCs or T cells enriched from blood (not recorded which).

The chain's CDR3 is CASSRIRDRDTGELFF. The CDR3 DNA reads TGTGCCAGTAGTAGGATCCGGGACAGGGACACCGGGGAGCTGTTTTTT. The rearrangement joins TRBV19 to TRBJ2-2; 9 bases match TRBD1. Unmatched junction bases numbered 6, after V lost 4 bases and J lost 3 bases. This CDR3 contains 16 residues. CDR1 is LNHDA and CDR2 is SQIVND in the germline V gene (reference sequence).